There are a few counts of the clone carrying this T cell receptor (beta chain). TCRbeta library preparation incorporated unique molecular identifiers. TCRdb re-called the PCR reads with MiXCR, one entry per CDR3 protein. Seen here are approximately 490,000 distinct CDR3 sequences, around 13% observed once, and the top ten hold 4.5% to 6%. The data belong to a study of T-cell reconstitution after alpha-beta-depleted transplantation in children. Per the germline V gene, CDR1 is SGHTA and CDR2 is FQGNSA. The V gene end was trimmed by 4 bases and the J gene end by 6 bases; junction bases not matched to a gene: 9. The CDR3 length is 16 residues.

The receptor comes from a human donor who donated a stem cell graft to a child with combined immunodeficiency. The specimen comprised PBMCs from the stem cell graft donor, sampled from the stem cell graft. The genes are TRBV7-2 and TRBJ2-1, with 10 bases lining up with TRBD2. In nucleotides, the CDR3 is TGTGCCAGCAGCTCTCTAGCGGGGGCGGTGTTCAATGAGCAGTTCTTC. This gives the protein CASSSLAGAVFNEQFF.